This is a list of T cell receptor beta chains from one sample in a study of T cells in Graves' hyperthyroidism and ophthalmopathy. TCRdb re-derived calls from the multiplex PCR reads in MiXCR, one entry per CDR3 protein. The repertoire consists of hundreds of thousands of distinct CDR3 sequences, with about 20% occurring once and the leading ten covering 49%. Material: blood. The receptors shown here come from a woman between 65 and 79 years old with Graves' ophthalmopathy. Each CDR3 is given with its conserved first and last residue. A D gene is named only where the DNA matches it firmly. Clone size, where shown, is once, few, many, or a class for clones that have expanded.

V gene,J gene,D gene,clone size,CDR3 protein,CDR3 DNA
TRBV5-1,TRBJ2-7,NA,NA,CASSSSAGVPLEQYF,TGCGCCAGCAGCTCCTCCGCAGGGGTCCCACTCGAGCAGTACTTC
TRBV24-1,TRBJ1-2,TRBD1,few,CATAVPRDRGGYTF,TGTGCCACCGCCGTTCCGAGGGACAGGGGTGGCTACACCTTC
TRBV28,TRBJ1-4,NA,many,CASSAPQLEKLFF,TGTGCCAGCAGTGCCCCCCAGCTGGAAAAACTGTTTTTT
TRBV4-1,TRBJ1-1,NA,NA,CASSQDGQVIEAFF,TGCGCCAGCAGCCAAGATGGACAAGTGATAGAAGCTTTCTTT
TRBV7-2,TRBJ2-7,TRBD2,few,CASSTRTSGRLYEQYF,TGTGCCAGCAGCACCAGGACTAGCGGGAGGCTGTACGAGCAGTACTTC
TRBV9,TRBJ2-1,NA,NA,CASSPRVSSYNEQFF,TGTGCCAGCAGCCCGCGGGTTAGCTCCTACAATGAGCAGTTCTTC
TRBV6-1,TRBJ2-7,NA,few,CASSSHSGNEQYF,TGTGCCAGCAGTTCTCACTCCGGGAACGAGCAGTACTTC
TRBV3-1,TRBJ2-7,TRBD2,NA,CASSQDRPGGPGEQYF,TGCGCCAGCAGCCAAGATCGTCCGGGAGGGCCAGGCGAGCAGTACTTC
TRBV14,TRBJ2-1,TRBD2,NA,CASSQEGLAGGRYSYNEQFF,TGTGCCAGCAGCCAAGAGGGACTAGCGGGAGGGCGATACTCCTACAATGAGCAGTTCTTC
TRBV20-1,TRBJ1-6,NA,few,CSARVPPGFYGSPLHF,TGCAGTGCTAGAGTTCCCCCAGGGTTTTATGGATCACCCCTCCACTTT
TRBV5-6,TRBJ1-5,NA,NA,CASSLRRGVQPQHF,TGTGCCAGCAGCTTGAGGAGGGGGGTTCAGCCCCAGCATTTT
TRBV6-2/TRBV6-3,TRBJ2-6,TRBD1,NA,CASSKQGPGANVLTF,TGTGCCAGCAGTAAACAGGGGCCTGGGGCCAACGTCCTGACTTTC
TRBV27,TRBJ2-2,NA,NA,CASSPFPNTGELFF,TGTGCCAGCAGCCCATTCCCTAACACCGGGGAGCTGTTTTTT
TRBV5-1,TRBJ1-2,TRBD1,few,CASRPGTAYGYTF,TGCGCCAGCAGACCCGGGACAGCCTATGGCTACACCTTC
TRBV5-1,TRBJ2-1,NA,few,CASSPGPWDEQFF,TGCGCCAGCAGCCCGGGCCCGTGGGATGAGCAGTTCTTC
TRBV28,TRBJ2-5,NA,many,CASSDPQETQYF,TGTGCCAGCAGTGATCCACAAGAGACCCAGTACTTC
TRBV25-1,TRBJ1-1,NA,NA,CASSEYRGNTEAFF,TGTGCCAGCAGTGAATACAGAGGGAACACTGAAGCTTTCTTT
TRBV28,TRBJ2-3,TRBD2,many,CASTGSGRTDTQYF,TGTGCCAGCACGGGGAGCGGGAGAACAGATACGCAGTATTTT
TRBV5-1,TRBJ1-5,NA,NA,CASSQEDFRLQPQHF,TGCGCCAGCAGCCAAGAGGATTTCAGGCTTCAGCCCCAGCATTTT
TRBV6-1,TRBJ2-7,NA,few,CASTGPSPYEQYF,TGTGCCAGCACAGGCCCTTCACCCTACGAGCAGTACTTC
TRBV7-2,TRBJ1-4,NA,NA,CASSLVGGAEKLFF,TGTGCCAGCAGCTTAGTGGGGGGCGCGGAAAAACTGTTTTTT
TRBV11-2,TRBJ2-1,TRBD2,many,CASRKGGRASYNEQFF,TGTGCCAGCAGAAAAGGCGGGAGGGCCTCCTACAATGAGCAGTTCTTC